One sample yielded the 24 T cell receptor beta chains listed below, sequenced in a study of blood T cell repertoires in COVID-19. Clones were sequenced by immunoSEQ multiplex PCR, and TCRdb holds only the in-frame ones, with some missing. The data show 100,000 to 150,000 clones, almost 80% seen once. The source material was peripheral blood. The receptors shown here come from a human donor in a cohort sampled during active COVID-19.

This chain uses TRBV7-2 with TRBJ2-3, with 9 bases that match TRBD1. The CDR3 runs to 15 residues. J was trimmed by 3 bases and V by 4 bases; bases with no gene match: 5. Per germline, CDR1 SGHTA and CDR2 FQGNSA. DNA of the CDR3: TGTGCCAGCAGCTCCTTTGGACAGGGGACAGATACGCAGTATTTT. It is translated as CASSSFGQGTDTQYF. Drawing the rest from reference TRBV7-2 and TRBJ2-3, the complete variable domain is GAGVSQSPSNKVTEKGKDVELRCDPISGHTALYWYRQSLGQGLEFLIYFQGNSAPDKSGLPSDRFSAERTGGSVSTLTIQRTQQEDSAVYLCASSSFGQGTDTQYFGPGTRLTVL.

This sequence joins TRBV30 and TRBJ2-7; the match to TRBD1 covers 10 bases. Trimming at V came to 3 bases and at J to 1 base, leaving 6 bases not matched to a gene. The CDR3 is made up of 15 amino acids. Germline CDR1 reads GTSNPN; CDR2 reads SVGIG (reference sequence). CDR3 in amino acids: CAWRRTGGISYEQYF. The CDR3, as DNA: TGTGCCTGGAGGAGGACAGGGGGGATATCCTACGAGCAGTACTTC.

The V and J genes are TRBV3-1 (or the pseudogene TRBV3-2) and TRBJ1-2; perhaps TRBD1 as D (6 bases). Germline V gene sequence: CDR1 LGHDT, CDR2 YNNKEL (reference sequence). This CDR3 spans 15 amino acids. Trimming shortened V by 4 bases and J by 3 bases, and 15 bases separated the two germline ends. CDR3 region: CASSLRIQGYYGYTF. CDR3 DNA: TGTGCCAGCAGCCTAAGAATCCAGGGGTACTATGGCTACACCTTC.

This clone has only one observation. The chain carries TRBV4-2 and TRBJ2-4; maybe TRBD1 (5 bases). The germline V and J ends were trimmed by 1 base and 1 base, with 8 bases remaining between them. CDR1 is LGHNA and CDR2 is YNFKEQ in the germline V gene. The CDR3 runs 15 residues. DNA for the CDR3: TGTGCCAGCAGCCAAGTCTCAGGGGCCAAAAACATTCAGTACTTC. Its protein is CASSQVSGAKNIQYF.

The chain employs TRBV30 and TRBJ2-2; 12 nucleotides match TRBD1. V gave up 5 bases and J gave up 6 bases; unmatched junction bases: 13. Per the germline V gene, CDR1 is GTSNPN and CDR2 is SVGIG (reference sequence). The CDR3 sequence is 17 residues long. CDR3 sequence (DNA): TGTGCCTGGCACCCGGGACAGGGGGCAATTATCTCCGGGGAGCTGTTTTTT. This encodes CAWHPGQGAIISGELFF.

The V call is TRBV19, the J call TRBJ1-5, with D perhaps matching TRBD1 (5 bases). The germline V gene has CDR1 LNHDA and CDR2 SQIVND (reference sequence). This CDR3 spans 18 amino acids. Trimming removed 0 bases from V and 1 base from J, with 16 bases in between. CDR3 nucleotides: TGTGCCAGTAGTATAGATGGTTTCGATAGGGGAAGCAATCAGCCCCAGCATTTT. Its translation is CASSIDGFDRGSNQPQHF.

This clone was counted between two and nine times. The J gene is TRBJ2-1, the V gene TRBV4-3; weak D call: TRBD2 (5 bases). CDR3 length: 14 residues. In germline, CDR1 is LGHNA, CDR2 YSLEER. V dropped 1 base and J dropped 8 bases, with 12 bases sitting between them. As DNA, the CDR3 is TGCGCCAGCAGCCAAGTGGGCGGGTTGGATGAGCAGTTCTTC. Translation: CASSQVGGLDEQFF.

The CDR3: CASSDLNRGGVKTGELFF. DNA for the CDR3: TGTGCCAGCAGTGACCTAAACAGGGGCGGCGTCAAGACCGGGGAGCTGTTTTTT. This chain uses TRBV6-1 with TRBJ2-2, with 7 bases identical to TRBD1. The V gene end was trimmed by 3 bases and the J gene end by 5 bases; junction bases not matched to a gene: 15. The germline V gene encodes CDR1 MNHNS and CDR2 SASEGT. CDR3 length: 18 amino acids.

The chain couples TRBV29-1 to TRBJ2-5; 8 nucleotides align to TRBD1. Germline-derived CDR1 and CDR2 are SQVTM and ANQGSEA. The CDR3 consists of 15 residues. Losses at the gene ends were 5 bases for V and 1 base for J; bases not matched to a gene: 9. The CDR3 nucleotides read TGCAGCGTTCGCCGACAGGGGATGGCCCAAGAGACCCAGTACTTC. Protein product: CSVRRQGMAQETQYF.

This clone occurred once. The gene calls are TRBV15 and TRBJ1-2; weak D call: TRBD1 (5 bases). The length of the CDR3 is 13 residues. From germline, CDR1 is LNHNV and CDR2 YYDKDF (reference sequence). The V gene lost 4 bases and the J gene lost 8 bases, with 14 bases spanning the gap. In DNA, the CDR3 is TGTGCCACCAGCATGATTGGGGGAGGCGGCTACACCTTC. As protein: CATSMIGGGGYTF. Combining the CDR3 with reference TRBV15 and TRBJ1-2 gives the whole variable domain DAMVIQNPRYQVTQFGKPVTLSCSQTLNHNVMYWYQQKSSQAPKLLFHYYDKDFNNEADTPDNFQSRRPNTSFCFLDIRSPGLGDTAMYLCATSMIGGGGYTFGSGTRLTVV.

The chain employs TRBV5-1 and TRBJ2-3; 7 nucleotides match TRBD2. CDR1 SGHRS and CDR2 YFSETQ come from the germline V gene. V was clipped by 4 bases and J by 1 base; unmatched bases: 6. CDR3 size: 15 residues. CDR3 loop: CASSPSRGGTDTQYF. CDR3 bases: TGCGCCAGCAGCCCCAGTCGGGGGGGCACAGATACGCAGTATTTT.

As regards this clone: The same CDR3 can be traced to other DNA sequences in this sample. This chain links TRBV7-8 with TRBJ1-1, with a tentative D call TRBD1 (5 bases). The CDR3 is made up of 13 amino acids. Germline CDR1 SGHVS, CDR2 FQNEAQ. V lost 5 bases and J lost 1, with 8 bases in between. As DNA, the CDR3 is TGTGCCAGCAGCCAAGACAGGAACACTGAAGCTTTCTTT. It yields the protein CASSQDRNTEAFF.

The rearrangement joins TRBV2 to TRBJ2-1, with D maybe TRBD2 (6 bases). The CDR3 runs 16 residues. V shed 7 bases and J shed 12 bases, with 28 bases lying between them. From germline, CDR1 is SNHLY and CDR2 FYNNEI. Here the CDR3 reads CASNYRGALSDSRQFF. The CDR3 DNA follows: TGTGCCAGCAACTACCGCGGGGCACTTTCTGATAGTAGGCAGTTCTTC. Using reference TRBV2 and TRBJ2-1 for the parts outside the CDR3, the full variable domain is EPEVTQTPSHQVTQMGQEVILRCVPISNHLYFYWYRQILGQKVEFLVSFYNNEISEKSEIFDDQFSVERPDGSNFTLKIRSTKLEDSAMYFCASNYRGALSDSRQFFGPGTRLTVL.

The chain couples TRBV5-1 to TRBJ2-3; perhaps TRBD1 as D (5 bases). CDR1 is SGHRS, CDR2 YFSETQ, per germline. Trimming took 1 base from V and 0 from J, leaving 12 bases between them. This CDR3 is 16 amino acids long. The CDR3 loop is CASSLTGPHSTDTQYF. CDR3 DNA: TGCGCCAGCAGCTTGACAGGTCCCCACAGCACAGATACGCAGTATTTT.

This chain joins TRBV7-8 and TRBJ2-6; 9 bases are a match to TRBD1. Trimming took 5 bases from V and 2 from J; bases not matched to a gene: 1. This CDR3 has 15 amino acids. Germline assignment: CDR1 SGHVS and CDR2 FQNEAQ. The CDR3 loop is CASSRQGAGANVLTF. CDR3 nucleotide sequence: TGTGCCAGCAGCCGACAGGGGGCTGGGGCCAACGTCCTGACTTTC.

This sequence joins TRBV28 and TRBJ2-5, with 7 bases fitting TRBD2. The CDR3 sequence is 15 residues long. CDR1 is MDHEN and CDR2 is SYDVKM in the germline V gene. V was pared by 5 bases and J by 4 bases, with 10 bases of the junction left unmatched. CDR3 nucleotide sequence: TGTGCCAGCAGTCTCGGACTCGGGGGGTTAGAGACCCAGTACTTC. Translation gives CASSLGLGGLETQYF.

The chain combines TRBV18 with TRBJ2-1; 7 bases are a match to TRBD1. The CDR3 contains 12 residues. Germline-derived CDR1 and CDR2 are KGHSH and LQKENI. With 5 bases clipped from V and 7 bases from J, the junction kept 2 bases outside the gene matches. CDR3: CASSEDRNEQFF. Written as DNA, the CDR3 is TGTGCCAGCTCAGAGGACAGGAATGAGCAGTTCTTC.

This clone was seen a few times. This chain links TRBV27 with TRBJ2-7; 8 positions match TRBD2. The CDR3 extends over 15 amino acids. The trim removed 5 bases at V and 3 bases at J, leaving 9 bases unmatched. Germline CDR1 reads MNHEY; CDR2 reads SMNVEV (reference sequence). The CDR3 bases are TGTGCCAGCAGTCAAGGTCGGGGGGGGTACTACGAGCAGTACTTC. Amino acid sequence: CASSQGRGGYYEQYF.

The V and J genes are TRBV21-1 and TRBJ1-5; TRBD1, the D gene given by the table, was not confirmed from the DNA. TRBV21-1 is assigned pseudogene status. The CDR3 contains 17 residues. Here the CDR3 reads CASSKEWLESVQGPQHF. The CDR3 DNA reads TGTGCCAGCAGCAAGGAGTGGCTGGAGTCCGTTCAGGGGCCCCAGCATTTT.

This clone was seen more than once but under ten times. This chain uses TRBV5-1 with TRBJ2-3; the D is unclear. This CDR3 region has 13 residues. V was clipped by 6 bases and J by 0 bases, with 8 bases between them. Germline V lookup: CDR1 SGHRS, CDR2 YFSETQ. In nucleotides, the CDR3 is TGCGCCAGCAAAGAAACTAGCACAGATACGCAGTATTTT. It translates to CASKETSTDTQYF.

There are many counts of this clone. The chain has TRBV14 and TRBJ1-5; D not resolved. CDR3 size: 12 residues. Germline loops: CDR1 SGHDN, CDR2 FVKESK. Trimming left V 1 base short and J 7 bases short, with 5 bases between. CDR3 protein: CASSQGGQPQHF. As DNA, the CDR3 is TGTGCCAGCAGCCAAGGAGGACAGCCCCAGCATTTT.

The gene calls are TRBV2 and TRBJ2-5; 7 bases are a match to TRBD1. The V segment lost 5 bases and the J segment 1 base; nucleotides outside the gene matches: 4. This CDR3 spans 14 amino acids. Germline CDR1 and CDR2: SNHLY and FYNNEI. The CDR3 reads CASSIQGRQETQYF. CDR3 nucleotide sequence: TGTGCCAGCAGTATACAGGGGCGCCAAGAGACCCAGTACTTC.

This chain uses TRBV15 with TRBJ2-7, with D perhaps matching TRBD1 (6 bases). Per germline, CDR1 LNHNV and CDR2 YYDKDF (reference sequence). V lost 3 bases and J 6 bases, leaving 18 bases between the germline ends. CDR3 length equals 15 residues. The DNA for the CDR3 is TGTGCCACCAGCAGGGGAAACAGGGATTGGGGCGAGCAGTACTTC. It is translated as CATSRGNRDWGEQYF.

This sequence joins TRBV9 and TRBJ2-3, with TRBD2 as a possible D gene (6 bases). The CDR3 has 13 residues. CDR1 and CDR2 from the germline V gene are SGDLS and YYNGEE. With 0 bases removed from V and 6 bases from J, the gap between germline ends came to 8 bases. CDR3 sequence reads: CASSVAGGDTQYF. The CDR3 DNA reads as TGTGCCAGCAGCGTAGCTGGGGGGGATACGCAGTATTTT.